Shown below are 4 T cell receptor beta chains from a single sample sequenced in a study of blood T cells in healthy people across ages. Alongside a J-beta primer mix, a sample-barcoded 5' primer served in a second PCR lasting roughly 7 to 11 cycles. MiXCR, run by TCRdb on the 5' RACE reads, gives a single entry per CDR3 protein. The sample has approximately 1,000,000 distinct CDR3 sequences, 35% to 50% seen once. The sample taken for sequencing was blood. The receptors stem from a woman between 55 and 75 years old in good health.

CDR3 sequence: CSANEGGVYGYTF. The CDR3 nucleotides are TGCAGTGCCAACGAGGGAGGGGTATATGGCTACACCTTC. The rearrangement joins TRBV20-1 to TRBJ1-2; D perhaps matches TRBD1 (5 bases). V was pared by 6 bases and J by 5 bases, with 16 bases between. The CDR3 runs 13 residues. Germline V gene data show CDR1 as DFQATT and CDR2 as SNEGSKA (reference sequence).

The chain uses TRBV27 and TRBJ1-6, with D perhaps TRBD1 (6 bases). This CDR3 is 16 amino acids long. Germline lookup yields CDR1 MNHEY and CDR2 SMNVEV (reference sequence). Deletions cut 0 bases from V and 7 bases from J, with 13 bases between. The CDR3 bases are TGTGCCAGCAGTTTATCGGGGCAGGGGCGAAATTCACCCCTCCACTTT. Amino acids: CASSLSGQGRNSPLHF.

The chain carries TRBV24-1 and TRBJ1-1; 7 bases match TRBD1. The CDR3 consists of 13 residues. Trimming took 3 bases from V and 9 from J; bases not matched to a gene: 6. The germline gives CDR1 KGHDR, CDR2 SFDVKD. CDR3 sequence: CATSDPMTGKAFF. The CDR3 nucleotides read TGTGCCACCAGTGATCCGATGACAGGGAAAGCTTTCTTT.

The genes are TRBV29-1 and TRBJ2-4; the D is unclear. The DNA end is more similar to TRBJ2-5, so the J call may be wrong. Per the germline V gene, CDR1 is SQVTM and CDR2 is ANQGSEA. The CDR3 totals 13 residues. CDR3 DNA: TGCAGCGTTGAAATCAGTTGGGGAGAGACCCAGTACTTC. Residues: CSVEISWGETQYF.